A single sample gave rise to the 15 T cell receptor beta chains below, sequenced in a study of blood T cells in healthy people across ages. Alongside a J-beta primer mix, a sample-barcoded 5' primer served in a second PCR lasting 7 to 11 cycles. TCRdb used MiXCR to reprocess the 5' RACE reads, holding one entry per CDR3 protein. The sample lists hundreds of thousands of distinct CDR3 sequences, 49% seen once, with roughly 34% in the top ten. The sequencing sample was made of blood. Source of these receptors: a woman aged 60-75 years in good health.

The rearrangement joins TRBV9 to TRBJ2-3, with unresolved D. Trimming removed 0 bases from V and 2 bases from J, with 10 bases in between. The CDR3 runs 15 residues. Germline V CDR1 and CDR2: SGDLS, YYNGEE. CDR3 nucleotide sequence: TGTGCCAGCAGCGTAGAAGACTCTCTCACAGATACGCAGTATTTT. This codes for CASSVEDSLTDTQYF.

For the CDR3, the DNA is TGCGCCAGCAGCGGATCGGGACTAGCGGGACCCAATGAGCAGTACTTC. Protein: CASSGSGLAGPNEQYF. The V call is TRBV5-1, the J call TRBJ2-5; 13 bases align to TRBD2. Unmatched junction bases numbered 14, after V lost 4 bases and J lost 11 bases. Germline values: CDR1 SGHRS, CDR2 YFSETQ. The CDR3 consists of 16 residues.

The V call is TRBV5-1, the J call TRBJ2-1, with D unclear. This CDR3 is 16 amino acids long. With 0 bases removed from V and 0 bases from J, the gap between germline ends came to 10 bases. Germline V lookup: CDR1 SGHRS, CDR2 YFSETQ. The CDR3 nucleotides are TGCGCCAGCAGCTTGGACGGCGGCTTCTCCTACAATGAGCAGTTCTTC. Amino acids: CASSLDGGFSYNEQFF.

V and J are TRBV28 and TRBJ1-1, with TRBD1 as a possible D gene (5 bases). V lost 3 bases and J 5 bases, leaving 7 bases between the germline ends. This CDR3 is built from 12 residues. From germline, CDR1 is MDHEN and CDR2 SYDVKM. This chain's CDR3 is CASSFEGTEAFF. As DNA, the CDR3 is TGTGCCAGCAGTTTCGAGGGGACTGAAGCTTTCTTT.

CDR3: CASSQETPPDTQYF. CDR3 sequence (DNA): TGCGCCAGCAGCCAAGAAACCCCGCCAGATACGCAGTATTTT. The J gene is TRBJ2-3, the V gene TRBV4-3; D not resolved. CDR3 length equals 14 residues. The V and J ends lost 0 bases and 4 bases respectively, with 8 bases between them. Germline V gene lookup returns CDR1 LGHNA and CDR2 YSLEER.

This clonotype was counted at least ten times. The V gene is TRBV9, the J gene TRBJ2-1; 9 bases are shared with TRBD2. V trimming: 1 base; J trimming: 0 bases; junction bases outside the gene matches: 5. The CDR3 sequence is 17 residues long. Germline assignment: CDR1 SGDLS and CDR2 YYNGEE. CDR3 sequence (DNA): TGTGCCAGCAGCGTACGAGCGGGAGGACCCTCCTACAATGAGCAGTTCTTC. This gives the protein CASSVRAGGPSYNEQFF.

As regards this clonotype: Germline and junction disagree at one end, which may indicate a read error. J is TRBJ2-3 and V is TRBV7-2; 10 bases are a match to TRBD2. CDR3 length: 19 residues. Germline V gives CDR1 SGHTA, CDR2 FQGNSA. CDR3 bases: TGTGCCAGCAGCTTGCTAGCGGGAGTTATAGGTTTGGGCACAGGTACGCAGTATTTT. Its translation is CASSLLAGVIGLGTGTQYF.

The J gene is TRBJ1-6, the V gene TRBV30, with D possibly being TRBD1 (5 bases). There are 15 residues in the CDR3. V was trimmed by 4 bases and J by 7 bases, leaving 17 bases between them. Germline loops: CDR1 GTSNPN, CDR2 SVGIG (reference sequence). The CDR3 loop is CAWKPGTKGNSPLHF. The CDR3 DNA reads TGTGCCTGGAAGCCCGGGACCAAGGGCAATTCACCCCTCCACTTT.

The J gene is TRBJ2-3, the V gene TRBV7-2; D remains ambiguous. Trimming removed 2 bases from V and 2 bases from J, with 8 bases in between. The germline V gene has CDR1 SGHTA and CDR2 FQGNSA. This CDR3 is 14 amino acids long. The CDR3 DNA reads TGTGCCAGCAGCTTACGACCGTACACAGATACGCAGTATTTT. This sequence encodes CASSLRPYTDTQYF.

This clonotype was seen a single time. Germline and junction disagree at one end, which may indicate a read error. This chain connects TRBV5-4 to TRBJ2-7, with 7 bases aligning to TRBD1. The CDR3 is 15 amino acids. Germline V gene lookup returns CDR1 SGHNT and CDR2 YYREEE (reference sequence). The CDR3 here is CASSSQGSSRSERYF. The DNA for the CDR3 is TGTGCCAGCAGCTCACAGGGGTCCTCCCGCTCCGAGCGGTACTTC. Together with reference TRBV5-4 and TRBJ2-7, the CDR3 gives the full variable domain: ETGVTQSPTHLIKTRGQQVTLRCSSQSGHNTVSWYQQALGQGPQFIFQYYREEENGRGNFPPRFSGLQFPNYSSELNVNALELDDSALYLCASSSQGSSRSERYFGPGTRLTVT.

This clonotype showed up just a few times. The chain joins TRBV28 to TRBJ2-7; unclear D gene. Germline V gives CDR1 MDHEN, CDR2 SYDVKM. V lost 9 bases and J lost 3, with 18 bases in between. The CDR3 consists of 14 residues. For the CDR3, the DNA is TGTGCCAGTAGCCGGACGGGCGCTTTCTACGAGCAGTACTTC. This encodes CASSRTGAFYEQYF.

Turning to this clonotype: A much larger clone sits a single nucleotide away, making a read error possible. CDR3 DNA sequence: TGTACCAGCAGCGTAAGGCCTACCGCCTACAATGAGCAGTACTTC. Amino acids: CTSSVRPTAYNEQYF. The chain carries TRBV9 and TRBJ2-7, with D unclear. This CDR3 contains 15 residues. Germline V CDR1 and CDR2: SGDLS, YYNGEE.

The chain links TRBV7-2 to TRBJ2-2, with D tentatively TRBD1 (6 bases). Germline CDR1 SGHTA, CDR2 FQGNSA. The V end was cut by 1 base, the J end by 8 bases, with 14 bases between. This CDR3 spans 15 amino acids. CDR3 loop: CASSLERVGGGELFF. In DNA, the CDR3 is TGTGCCAGCAGCTTAGAACGAGTAGGGGGTGGGGAGCTGTTTTTT.

The chain links TRBV19 to TRBJ2-7, with 8 bases aligning to TRBD2. Trimming at V came to 6 bases and at J to 1 base, leaving 11 bases not matched to a gene. The CDR3 totals 16 residues. Germline V gene lookup returns CDR1 LNHDA and CDR2 SQIVND (reference sequence). The CDR3 bases are TGTGCCAGTAGCGACGGATCGGGAGGGCAATCCTACGAGCAGTACTTC. This codes for CASSDGSGGQSYEQYF.

As regards this clonotype: This could be a read error, since a much larger clone is one nucleotide away. This chain connects TRBV6-1 to TRBJ1-5; a possible D gene is TRBD1 (5 bases). The CDR3 runs 15 residues. CDR1 MNHNS and CDR2 SASEGT come from the germline V gene. V gave up 6 bases and J gave up 2 bases, with 14 bases separating them. The CDR3 spells CASRGVGAGNQPQHF. The CDR3 DNA reads as TGTGCCAGCAGAGGTGTTGGGGCCGGCAATCAGCCCCAGCATTTT.